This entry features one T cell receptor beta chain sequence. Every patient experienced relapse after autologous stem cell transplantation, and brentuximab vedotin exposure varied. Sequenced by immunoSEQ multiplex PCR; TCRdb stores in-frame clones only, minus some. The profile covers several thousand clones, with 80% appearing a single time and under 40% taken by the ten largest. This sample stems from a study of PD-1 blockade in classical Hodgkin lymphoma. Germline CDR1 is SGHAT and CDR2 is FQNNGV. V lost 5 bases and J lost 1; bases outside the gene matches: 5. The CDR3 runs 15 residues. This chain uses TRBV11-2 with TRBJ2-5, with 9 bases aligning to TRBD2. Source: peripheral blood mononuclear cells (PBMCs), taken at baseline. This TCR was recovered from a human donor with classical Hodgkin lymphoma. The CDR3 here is CASSRGTSFQETQYF. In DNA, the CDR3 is TGTGCCAGCAGCCGAGGGACTAGCTTCCAAGAGACCCAGTACTTC.